This T cell receptor (beta chain) derives from a study of blood T cell repertoires in COVID-19. CDR1 is LGHNA and CDR2 is YNFKEQ in the germline V gene. The CDR3 runs to 15 residues. V lost 0 bases and J lost 8, with 16 bases in between. Some clones are missing from TCRdb's copy, which holds only in-frame ones; the method was immunoSEQ multiplex PCR. Found here are hundreds of thousands of clones, 75% to 90% of them singletons; the top ten hold 2% to 3%. Sequenced sample: PBMCs or T cells enriched from blood (not recorded which). This chain uses TRBV4-2 with TRBJ1-2; D gene ambiguous. The source is a woman younger than 35 who had recovered from COVID-19. CDR3 in amino acids: CASSQDGTGFRGYTF. In nucleotides, the CDR3 is TGTGCCAGCAGCCAAGATGGAACGGGTTTTAGAGGCTACACCTTC.